These 32 T cell receptor beta chains share one sample of origin, sequenced in a study of regulatory T cells in long-lasting Graves disease. Building the TCR beta libraries relied on iRepertoire HTBI primers, and CDR3 regions underwent Arm-PCR. Each CDR3 protein is one row after TCRdb ran MiXCR on the multiplex PCR reads. The sample records 390,000 or so distinct CDR3 sequences, 12% being singletons. Time point specified: newly diagnosed GD, antithyroid drugs for less than 3 months. Isolated PBMC RNA provided the starting material for the TCR library. The data were also submitted as part of a second study, on T cells in Graves' hyperthyroidism and ophthalmopathy.

This material consisted of peripheral blood mononuclear cells (PBMCs), taken at new diagnosis, from a patient treated with antithyroid drugs. The receptors stem from a woman in her late teens or twenties with Graves disease.

V gene TRBV7-8 combines with J gene TRBJ2-7; D ambiguous. V was pared by 1 base and J by 2 bases, with 9 bases between. Looked up from germline, CDR1 is SGHVS and CDR2 is FQNEAQ. The CDR3 runs to 14 residues. CDR3 nucleotide sequence: TGTGCCAGCAGCTTAGGCAGTATCGCCTACGAGCAGTACGTC. Protein sequence: CASSLGSIAYEQYV.

This clonotype has ten or more counts. This rearrangement joins TRBV25-1 to TRBJ1-2; 7 bases line up with TRBD1. The CDR3 sequence is 17 residues long. J was trimmed by 4 bases and V by 0 bases; bases with no gene match: 11. The germline V gene encodes CDR1 MGHDK and CDR2 SYGVNS. The CDR3 bases are TGTGCCAGCAGTGAATATGGTGTGGGTGGACAGGTCTATGGCTACACCTTC. It translates to CASSEYGVGGQVYGYTF.

This clonotype was recorded many times. V gene TRBV7-6 combines with J gene TRBJ2-1; a weak D match, TRBD1 (6 bases). V lost 5 bases and J 8 bases, leaving 25 bases between the germline ends. Germline CDR1 is SGHVS and CDR2 is FNYEAQ. This CDR3 spans 17 amino acids. In DNA, the CDR3 is TGTGCCAGCAGCCCACGAATTTTGACAGGCCTTATCCATGAGCAGTTCTTC. This gives the protein CASSPRILTGLIHEQFF.

On this clonotype itself: It is unclear where the CDR3 begins or ends on the DNA, so no DNA is shown, and the CDR3 is as TCRdb lists it. The J gene is TRBJ2-1, the V gene TRBV2; TRBD2, the D gene given by the table, was not confirmed from the DNA. Germline CDR1 is SNHLY and CDR2 is FYNNEI. The CDR3 has 23 residues if both end residues are counted. CDR3 sequence reads: CASTNQTSMYLCASSLRADEQFF.

This clonotype appeared a few times. J is TRBJ1-1 and V is TRBV20-1; unclear D gene. V lost 1 base to trimming and J lost 6 bases, with 15 bases between them. CDR1 DFQATT and CDR2 SNEGSKA come from the germline V gene (reference sequence). The CDR3 runs 14 residues. CDR3: CSARVEGATSEAFF. CDR3 nucleotide sequence: TGCAGTGCTAGAGTGGAGGGCGCAACTTCTGAAGCTTTCTTT.

At least ten counts were recorded for this clonotype. The chain combines TRBV28 with TRBJ1-1; the D gene is possibly TRBD1 (6 bases). Per the germline V gene, CDR1 is MDHEN and CDR2 is SYDVKM. The CDR3 contains 14 residues. The ends were cut back, 5 bases at V and 7 bases at J, with 17 bases in the middle. As DNA, the CDR3 is TGTGCCAGCAGTCGAGGGCGGGGGGCAGGTGAAGCTTTCTTT. This sequence encodes CASSRGRGAGEAFF.

This clonotype was picked up many times. The chain links TRBV5-1 to TRBJ2-1, with TRBD1 matching 7 bases. CDR1 and CDR2 from the germline V gene are SGHRS and YFSETQ. The CDR3 is 16 residues long. The J segment lost 3 bases and the V segment lost 4 bases, leaving 10 bases of the junction unmatched. The CDR3, as DNA: TGCGCCAGCAGCAGATCGGACAGGACGTTCTACAATGAGCAGTTCTTC. Translated, it gives CASSRSDRTFYNEQFF.

This clonotype was found many times. J is TRBJ1-1 and V is TRBV20-1; no definite D call. V was trimmed by 2 bases and J by 0 bases, leaving 19 bases between them. CDR1 and CDR2 from the germline V gene are DFQATT and SNEGSKA (reference sequence). The CDR3 runs 17 residues. CDR3 in DNA: TGCAGTGCTAGAAGTTTGTCCCCCAAGGCGATGAACACTGAAGCTTTCTTT. It yields the protein CSARSLSPKAMNTEAFF.

The table lists this clonotype with many counts. This chain links TRBV7-2 with TRBJ2-1; D unresolved. The CDR3 contains 12 residues. Germline CDR1 SGHTA, CDR2 FQGNSA. The V and J ends lost 3 bases and 5 bases respectively, with 5 bases between them. The CDR3 DNA reads TGTGCCAGCAGCTTGCAGAACAATGAGCAGTTCTTC. This encodes CASSLQNNEQFF.

This chain joins TRBV20-1 and TRBJ1-1; 7 nucleotides align to TRBD1. There are 14 residues in the CDR3. With V trimmed by 4 bases and J by 0 bases, 5 bases remained unmatched. CDR1 and CDR2 from the germline V gene are DFQATT and SNEGSKA (reference sequence). CDR3 region: CSAKSGTVNTEAFF. CDR3 nucleotide sequence: TGCAGTGCTAAATCCGGGACAGTGAACACTGAAGCTTTCTTT.

This clonotype was seen repeatedly, ten times or more. The chain combines TRBV3-1 with TRBJ2-5, with TRBD2 matching 15 bases. This CDR3 contains 19 residues. Trimming took 4 bases from V and 0 from J; bases not matched to a gene: 9. Looked up from germline, CDR1 is LGHDT and CDR2 is YNNKEL (reference sequence). The CDR3 here is CASSRQQGLAGGNQETQYF. The CDR3 DNA sequence: TGTGCCAGCAGCCGACAGCAGGGACTAGCGGGGGGCAACCAAGAGACCCAGTACTTC.

With respect to this clonotype: A far bigger clonotype differs at one base, so this is likely a read error. The rearrangement uses TRBV20-1 and TRBJ2-1, with D possibly called TRBD1 or TRBD2 (5 bases each). The CDR3 loop spans 13 amino acids. Germline-derived CDR1 and CDR2 are DFQATT and SNEGSKA (reference sequence). The CDR3 is CSAGTSSYNEQLF. As DNA, the CDR3 is TGCAGTGCCGGGACGAGCTCCTACAATGAGCAGCTCTTC.

In its sample, this clonotype was seen a few times. This rearrangement joins TRBV11-2 to TRBJ2-7; 9 nucleotides match TRBD1. V was clipped by 5 bases and J by 2 bases; unmatched bases: 10. The CDR3 length is 16 residues. From germline, CDR1 is SGHAT and CDR2 FQNNGV. The CDR3 sequence: CASSPPGQGVPYEQYF. In nucleotides, the CDR3 is TGTGCCAGCAGCCCCCCGGGACAGGGAGTCCCCTACGAGCAGTACTTC.

This sequence joins TRBV7-3 and TRBJ2-3, with 10 bases fitting TRBD2. Germline assignment: CDR1 SGHTA and CDR2 FQGTGA. The CDR3 sequence is 14 residues long. The V gene end was trimmed by 5 bases and the J gene end by 6 bases; junction bases not matched to a gene: 5. This chain's CDR3 is CASSPLAGYDTQYF. CDR3 nucleotides: TGTGCCAGCAGCCCACTAGCGGGGTACGATACGCAGTATTTT.

This clonotype appeared a few times. A much more abundant neighbour one base away suggests this may be a read error. The genes are TRBV6-2 or TRBV6-3 and TRBJ2-7; D is unresolved. The V gene's germline CDR1 is MNHEY and CDR2 SVGEGT. V lost 1 base and J lost 6, with 13 bases in between. CDR3 size: 14 residues. The CDR3 DNA sequence: TGTGCCAGCAGTTACTTGGAGCAGGCCGCCGAGCAGTACTTC. Amino acids: CASSYLEQAAEQYF.

This clonotype has ten or more counts. The CDR3 is CASSRMLAGAPYEQYF. The CDR3 bases are TGTGCCAGCAGCCGAATGTTGGCGGGGGCCCCCTACGAGCAGTACTTC. The rearrangement joins TRBV27 to TRBJ2-7, with D possibly matching TRBD2 (7 bases). Trimming cost V 6 bases and J 2 bases, with 20 bases left between them. CDR1 is MNHEY, CDR2 SMNVEV, per germline (reference sequence). The CDR3 sequence is 16 residues long.

The table lists this clonotype with many counts. The chain joins TRBV11-2 to TRBJ2-3, with no clear D. V lost 1 base and J 2 bases, leaving 10 bases between the germline ends. CDR3 length: 15 residues. CDR1 is SGHAT and CDR2 is FQNNGV in the germline V gene. The CDR3 protein is CASSLVPSPTDTQYF. In DNA form, the CDR3 reads TGTGCCAGCAGCTTAGTACCCTCACCCACAGATACGCAGTATTTT.

The chain is built from TRBV12-3 or TRBV12-4 and TRBJ2-7, with TRBD2 matching 8 bases. The junction had 11 bases not matched to a gene; V was cut back by 6 bases and J by 4 bases. The CDR3 covers 15 residues. The CDR3 region is CASSVDLLAEYEQYF. CDR3 DNA: TGTGCCAGCAGCGTAGATCTACTAGCGGAATACGAGCAGTACTTC.

This clonotype was seen ten or more times. The genes are TRBV6-2 or TRBV6-3 and TRBJ2-1, with D possibly called TRBD1 or TRBD2 (5 bases each). The CDR3 totals 14 residues. Germline CDR1 is MNHEY and CDR2 is SVGEGT. Trimming removed 2 bases from V and 10 bases from J, with 15 bases in between. The CDR3 DNA sequence: TGTGCCAGCAGTTACCTCCAGCCGGGGCGAGAGCAGTTCTTC. Translation gives CASSYLQPGREQFF.

This clonotype appeared many times. The gene calls are TRBV20-1 and TRBJ2-2, with TRBD1 identical over 9 bases. Germline CDR1 DFQATT, CDR2 SNEGSKA (reference sequence). J was trimmed by 5 bases and V by 6 bases; bases with no gene match: 7. The CDR3 length is 14 residues. Here the CDR3 reads CSATGTGRTGELFF. The CDR3 DNA follows: TGCAGTGCCACCGGGACAGGGAGGACCGGGGAGCTGTTTTTT.

Of note for this clonotype: Germline and junction disagree at one end, which may indicate a read error. The chain carries TRBV5-1 and TRBJ2-2; D tentatively fits TRBD1 or TRBD2 (5 bases each). The germline V gene encodes CDR1 SGHRS and CDR2 YFSETQ. The CDR3 is 14 amino acids. The CDR3 sequence: CASSAGASGGELFF. The CDR3 nucleotides read TGTGCCAGCAGCGCCGGGGCGAGTGGCGGGGAGCTGTTTTTT.

This clonotype appeared many times. The CDR3 coding sequence is TGTGCCAGCAGTACCGGGGGAAGAGTTCGGGGAGCGGCGAGCAATCAGCCCCAGCATTTT. Protein sequence: CASSTGGRVRGAASNQPQHF. The chain has TRBV12-3 or TRBV12-4 and TRBJ1-5, with a tentative D call TRBD1 (5 bases). This CDR3 contains 20 residues. The V and J ends lost 5 bases and 1 base respectively, with 27 bases between them.

The table lists this clonotype with many counts. The chain links TRBV2 to TRBJ2-1; the D gene is possibly TRBD1 (5 bases). V was clipped by 10 bases and J by 6 bases, with 19 bases between them. Germline-derived CDR1 and CDR2 are SNHLY and FYNNEI. The CDR3 totals 14 residues. Here the CDR3 reads CATTWGHQANEQFF. CDR3 in DNA: TGTGCCACTACTTGGGGCCATCAGGCCAATGAGCAGTTCTTC.

The V gene is TRBV14, the J gene TRBJ2-2; TRBD1 matches 9 bases. After removal of 5 bases from V and 9 bases from J, the junction contained 7 bases not matched to a gene. The CDR3 loop spans 14 amino acids. Germline loops: CDR1 SGHDN, CDR2 FVKESK. The CDR3 protein is CASSSDRGDRELFF. In DNA form, the CDR3 reads TGTGCCAGCAGCTCCGACAGGGGGGATCGGGAGCTGTTTTTT.

This clonotype was seen ten or more times. The J gene is TRBJ1-1, the V gene TRBV5-1, with 10 positions matching TRBD1. Germline V gene data show CDR1 as SGHRS and CDR2 as YFSETQ. This CDR3 comprises 15 residues. V lost 4 bases and J lost 2; bases outside the gene matches: 5. The CDR3 here is CASSGGQGFNTEAFF. CDR3 nucleotides: TGCGCCAGCAGCGGGGGACAGGGGTTCAACACTGAAGCTTTCTTT.

This clonotype has ten or more counts. This sequence joins TRBV7-2 and TRBJ2-5; D may be TRBD1 (6 bases). Germline V lookup: CDR1 SGHTA, CDR2 FQGNSA. This CDR3 region has 14 residues. Trimming pared 5 bases from V and 7 bases from J, leaving 17 bases between. Here the CDR3 reads CASSRRGEGWTQYF. The CDR3 bases are TGTGCCAGCAGCCGCAGGGGAGAAGGGTGGACCCAGTACTTC. Variable domain in full (rest from reference TRBV7-2 and TRBJ2-5): GAGVSQSPSNKVTEKGKDVELRCDPISGHTALYWYRQSLGQGLEFLIYFQGNSAPDKSGLPSDRFSAERTGGSVSTLTIQRTQQEDSAVYLCASSRRGEGWTQYFGPGTRLLVL.

This clonotype was found a few times. The chain combines TRBV14 with TRBJ2-1; D is perhaps TRBD1 or TRBD2 (6 bases each). The V gene lost 0 bases and the J gene lost 6 bases, with 15 bases spanning the gap. CDR3 length: 16 amino acids. Germline V gives CDR1 SGHDN, CDR2 FVKESK. The CDR3 nucleotides read TGTGCCAGCAGCCAAGAATGGGGGGCAAGAAGCAATGAGCAGTTCTTC. It translates to CASSQEWGARSNEQFF.

Ten or more counts support this clonotype. The chain joins TRBV3-1 to TRBJ2-1, with D possibly matching TRBD1 (5 bases). V was pared by 2 bases and J by 3 bases, with 11 bases between. Per germline, CDR1 LGHDT and CDR2 YNNKEL (reference sequence). The CDR3 sequence is 15 residues long. The CDR3 is CASSQLGRGYNEQFF. Here the CDR3 DNA reads TGTGCCAGCAGCCAACTGGGTAGGGGCTACAATGAGCAGTTCTTC.

This clonotype was observed at least ten times. The rearrangement links TRBV7-2 to TRBJ1-6; no clear D. This CDR3 is 15 amino acids long. V lost 3 bases and J 7 bases, leaving 13 bases between the germline ends. The germline gives CDR1 SGHTA, CDR2 FQGNSA. The CDR3 loop reads CASSFIIEVNSPLHF. The DNA of the CDR3 is TGTGCCAGCAGCTTTATAATTGAAGTCAATTCACCCCTCCACTTT.

V gene TRBV19 combines with J gene TRBJ2-1; weak D call: TRBD2 (6 bases). Trimming took 0 bases from V and 3 from J, leaving 18 bases between them. Germline assignment: CDR1 LNHDA and CDR2 SQIVND (reference sequence). This CDR3 has 18 residues. Here the CDR3 DNA reads TGTGCCAGTAGTATAGAGGGCTACGGGGGAGCCTACTACAATGAGCAGTTCTTC. Protein product: CASSIEGYGGAYYNEQFF.

A few counts support this clonotype. The rearrangement links TRBV13 to TRBJ2-7, with 7 bases aligning to TRBD2. Germline V gene data show CDR1 as PRHDT and CDR2 as FYEKMQ (reference sequence). V lost 5 bases and J lost 0; bases outside the gene matches: 7. The CDR3 has 15 residues. The DNA for the CDR3 is TGTGCCAGCAGCGGGGGGACTACTACCTCCTACGAGCAGTACTTC. This codes for CASSGGTTTSYEQYF.

This clonotype was counted ten times or more. The chain links TRBV20-1 to TRBJ2-6; D gene uncertain. The V end was cut by 7 bases, the J end by 2 bases, with 6 bases between. Germline values: CDR1 DFQATT, CDR2 SNEGSKA (reference sequence). The length of the CDR3 is 12 residues. As DNA, the CDR3 is TGCAGTGGGTTGACTGGGGCCAACGTCCTGACTTTC. Its translation is CSGLTGANVLTF.